This T cell receptor (beta chain) was retrieved from a study of blood T cell repertoires in COVID-19. This clone showed up just once. V was cut by 5 bases and J by 0 bases, with 8 bases left in between. CDR3 length: 14 amino acids. From germline, CDR1 is KGHSH and CDR2 LQKENI. TCRdb keeps only in-frame clones here, not all; method: immunoSEQ multiplex PCR. The sample lists over 70,000 clones, less than 85% occurring once. The TCR originated in a woman aged 80 or older with acute or convalescent COVID-19. The V and J genes are TRBV18 and TRBJ2-4, with D maybe TRBD1 (6 bases). Material: peripheral blood. The CDR3 nucleotides are TGTGCCAGCTCAACAGGGCTAGCCAAAAACATTCAGTACTTC. Translating it yields CASSTGLAKNIQYF.